This TCR beta chain was identified in a study of neurological immune-mediated disorders. TCRdb used MiXCR to reprocess the 5' RACE reads, holding one entry per CDR3 protein. Among about 66,000 distinct CDR3 sequences listed, less than 5.5% were seen once. This clonotype was counted at least ten times. CDR3 length: 12 residues. V was pared by 3 bases and J by 6 bases, with 11 bases between. The germline gives CDR1 DFQATT, CDR2 SNEGSKA (reference sequence). The receptor was derived from a man aged 25 to 40 with multiple sclerosis. Sequencing was performed on PBMCs. V gene TRBV20-1 combines with J gene TRBJ1-1; no clear D gene. The DNA for the CDR3 is TGCAGTGCTAGTATGAGCGCCGCTGAAGCTTTCTTT. This translates into CSASMSAAEAFF.